These 3 T cell receptor beta chains originate from one sample sequenced in a study of shared clonotypes between healthy human individuals. Sequencing was performed with immunoSEQ multiplex PCR; in TCRdb, only in-frame clones are kept and a portion is missing. The sample includes about 680,000 clones, 92% of them seen just once. Naive CD8 cells were CD45RO-negative, positively selected for CCR7, excluding terminally differentiated effector memory CD45RA+ cells. Sequencing input: naive CD8+ T cells sorted from blood. The receptors were sampled from a man aged 25-45 years in good health.

This chain uses TRBV9 with TRBJ1-4; possible D gene TRBD1, 6 bases. This CDR3 has 15 amino acids. Deletions cut 0 bases from V and 8 bases from J, with 14 bases between. CDR1 and CDR2 (germline): SGDLS, YYNGEE. This CDR3 is CASSVGDTGWEKLFF. The CDR3 bases are TGTGCCAGCAGCGTAGGAGATACAGGGTGGGAAAAACTGTTTTTT.

A remark on this clone: Other DNA sequences within the sample encode an identical CDR3. V is TRBV2 and J is TRBJ2-1; D not resolved. This CDR3 has 15 residues. Germline assignment: CDR1 SNHLY and CDR2 FYNNEI. Trimming took off 1 base at V and 0 bases at J, with 7 bases between the two ends. The DNA of the CDR3 is TGTGCCAGCAGTGAAGGGGAAAGCTCCTACAATGAGCAGTTCTTC. It encodes CASSEGESSYNEQFF.

The chain links TRBV6-5 to TRBJ1-1, with D hard to call. Per the germline V gene, CDR1 is MNHEY and CDR2 is SVGAGI. CDR3 length: 13 amino acids. Trimming removed 4 bases at V and 0 bases at J, with 6 bases between. CDR3 in amino acids: CASSWTVNTEAFF. CDR3 nucleotide sequence: TGTGCCAGCAGTTGGACGGTGAACACTGAAGCTTTCTTT.